This T cell receptor beta chain was captured by sequencing in a study of blood T cell repertoires in COVID-19. Per the original methods: Cell counts per sample came from amplifying reference gene primers. This table comes from immunoSEQ multiplex PCR, and its TCRdb copy is limited to in-frame clones, with some not included. The DNA gave D and trimming, while V, J and clone size come from that table. The profile covers 200,000 to 300,000 clones, with about 89% appearing a single time and approximately 9.5% taken by the ten largest. Germline CDR1 and CDR2: SQVTM and ANQGSEA. This CDR3 is 13 amino acids long. Trimming took 4 bases from V and 2 from J, leaving 11 bases between them.

Material for sequencing was PBMCs or T cells enriched from blood (not recorded which). This chain links TRBV29-1 with TRBJ1-1, with D unresolved. This TCR derives from a middle-aged man who had recovered from COVID-19. The CDR3 loop reads CSVAAQTNTEAFF. CDR3 nucleotide sequence: TGCAGCGTTGCCGCCCAGACTAACACTGAAGCTTTCTTT.